The rows below give T cell receptor beta chains drawn from one sample of a study of cytomegalovirus exposure and HLA in healthy donors. The method was immunoSEQ multiplex PCR; TCRdb's version includes in-frame clones alone and lacks a portion of them. This table holds 150,000 to 160,000 clones, 60% to 85% found once. Input material: PBMCs. These receptors were taken from a woman between 40 and 50 years old in good health and CMV-seronegative. CDR3s include the opening cysteine and the closing phenylalanine or tryptophan. Fields, in order: V gene, clone size, J gene, D gene, CDR3 DNA, CDR3 protein. The D gene is left open where the match is weak. Part of the rows lack a size; the others show once, few, many or a class for expanded clones.

TRBV13	-	TRBJ2-5	-	TGTGCCAGCCGCCTGGGGGGGCACGGACAAGAGACCCAGTACTTC	CASRLGGHGQETQYF
TRBV7-8	-	TRBJ2-5	-	TGTGCCAGCAGCTCCGGATCTGAGGCCCAGTACTTC	CASSSGSEAQYF
TRBV6-1	-	TRBJ2-7	-	TGTGCCAGCGGGGAGGACGGGCCCCACGAGCAGTACTTC	CASGEDGPHEQYF
TRBV10-3	-	TRBJ2-5	TRBD2	TGTGCCATCACATGGGGACTAGGGGAGACCCAGTACTTC	CAITWGLGETQYF
TRBV6-4	-	TRBJ1-1	-	TGTGCCAGCAGGGAACAGGGTATGACTGAAGCTTTCTTT	CASREQGMTEAFF
TRBV5-1	-	TRBJ1-5	TRBD1	TGCGCCAGCAGCTTGGAGGCAGGGGGAGGTCAGCCCCAGCATTTT	CASSLEAGGGQPQHF
TRBV13	-	TRBJ2-7	TRBD2	TGTGCCAGCAGCCTCGCACCGGGACTAGCTGTAGAGCAGTACTTC	CASSLAPGLAVEQYF
TRBV5-6	-	TRBJ2-1	-	TGTGCCAGCAGCGCGACAGGTTCCTACAATGAGCAGTTCTTC	CASSATGSYNEQFF
TRBV27	-	TRBJ1-2	TRBD1	TGTGCCAGCACCTCGGGGACAGGGCCGAGCTATGGCTACACCTTC	CASTSGTGPSYGYTF
TRBV5-6	-	TRBJ2-3	TRBD2	TGTGCCAGCAGCACGCGACGGACTAGCGGGAGATCAGATACGCAGTATTTT	CASSTRRTSGRSDTQYF
TRBV4-1	once	TRBJ2-2	-	TGCGCCAGCAGCCAAGAGGTAGGACTTATCACCGGGGAGCTGTTTTTT	CASSQEVGLITGELFF
TRBV9	few	TRBJ1-1	TRBD1	TGTGCCAGCAGCGTAGGAGTACAGGGGATGAACACTGAAGCTTTCTTT	CASSVGVQGMNTEAFF